This T cell receptor beta chain stems from a study of OX40 agonist ivuxolimab in advanced cancers. Study-wide results and limits: Also showing low normalized T-cell clonal expansion were some of the nonresponders.

Details on this clone: Its specificity is unknown.

Profiling relied on immunoSEQ multiplex PCR, and the TCRdb table lists in-frame clones only, not all of them. The sample holds over 150,000 clones, around 94% seen once. CDR1 is MRHNA, CDR2 SNTAGT, per germline. V lost 0 bases and J 6 bases, leaving 4 bases between the germline ends. This CDR3 is 12 amino acids long. The receptor comes from an adult with an advanced solid tumor such as melanoma, head and neck, liver or kidney cancer. The J gene is TRBJ2-3, the V gene TRBV6-4; D ambiguous. The sample in question was CD4+ or CD8+ T cells sorted from blood, obtained in a trial of the OX40 agonist ivuxolimab. CDR3 in amino acids: CASSDSYDTQYF. DNA for the CDR3: TGTGCCAGCAGTGACTCATACGATACGCAGTATTTT.